This T cell receptor beta chain was identified in a study of regulatory T cells in long-lasting Graves disease. About the research overall: Those with persistent Graves' disease had received antithyroid drugs for over 5 years with positive TSH receptor antibodies.

Noted time point: persistent/refractory GD, antithyroid drugs over 5 years with positive TRAb. PBMC RNA served as the TCR library source. The CDR3 covers 14 residues. Trimming stripped 8 bases from V and 0 bases from J, with 11 bases between. CDR1 MNHNS and CDR2 SASEGT come from the germline V gene. This clonotype was detected only a few times. CDR3-region Arm-PCR and iRepertoire HTBI primers produced the TCR beta libraries. Original handling: Throughout the samples, researchers identified about 56 TRBV and approximately 15 TRBJ segments. TCRdb independently ran MiXCR on the multiplex PCR reads; one entry per CDR3 protein. TCRdb, not the original authors, processed these V and J calls. The table shows about half a million distinct CDR3 sequences, with 22% occurring only once.

The sequences come from peripheral blood mononuclear cells (PBMCs), collected when the disease was refractory, from a patient treated with antithyroid drugs. This receptor was obtained from a female donor with Graves disease. The chain links TRBV6-1 to TRBJ1-5, with D perhaps matching TRBD1 (5 bases). The chain's CDR3 is CASRGPNSNQPQHF. CDR3 bases: TGTGCCAGCCGGGGACCCAATAGCAATCAGCCCCAGCATTTT.